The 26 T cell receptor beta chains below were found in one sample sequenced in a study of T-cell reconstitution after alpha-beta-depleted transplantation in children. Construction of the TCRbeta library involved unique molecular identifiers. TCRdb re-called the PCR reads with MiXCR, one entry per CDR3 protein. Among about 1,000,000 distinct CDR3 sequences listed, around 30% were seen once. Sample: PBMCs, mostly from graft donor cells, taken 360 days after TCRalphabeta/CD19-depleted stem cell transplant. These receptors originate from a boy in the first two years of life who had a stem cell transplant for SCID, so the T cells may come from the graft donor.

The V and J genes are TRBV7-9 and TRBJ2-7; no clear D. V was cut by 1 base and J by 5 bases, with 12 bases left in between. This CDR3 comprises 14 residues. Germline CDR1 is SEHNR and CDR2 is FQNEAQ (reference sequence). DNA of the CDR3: TGTGCCAGCAGCTTAGGCCCGAGGAGCGACGAGCAGTACTTC. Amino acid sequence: CASSLGPRSDEQYF.

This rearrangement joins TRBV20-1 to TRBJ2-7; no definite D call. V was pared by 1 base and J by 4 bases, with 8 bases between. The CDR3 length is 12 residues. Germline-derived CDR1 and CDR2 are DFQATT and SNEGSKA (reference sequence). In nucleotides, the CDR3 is TGCAGTGCTAGAGTATCAGTATACGAGCAGTACTTC. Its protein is CSARVSVYEQYF.

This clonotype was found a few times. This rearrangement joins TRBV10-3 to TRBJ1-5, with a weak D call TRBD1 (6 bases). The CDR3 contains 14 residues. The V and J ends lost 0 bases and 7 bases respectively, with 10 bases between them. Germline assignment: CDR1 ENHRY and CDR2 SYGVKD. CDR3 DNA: TGTGCCATCAGTGAGTCGAGGGGGGGACAGCCCCAGCATTTT. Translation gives CAISESRGGQPQHF.

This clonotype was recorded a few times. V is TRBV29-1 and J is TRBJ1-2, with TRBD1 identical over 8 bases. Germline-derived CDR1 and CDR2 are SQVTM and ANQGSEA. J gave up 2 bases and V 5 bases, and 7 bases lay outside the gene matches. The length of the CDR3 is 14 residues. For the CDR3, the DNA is TGCAGCGTTTCCGGACAGGGAGACAACTATGGCTACACCTTC. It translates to CSVSGQGDNYGYTF.

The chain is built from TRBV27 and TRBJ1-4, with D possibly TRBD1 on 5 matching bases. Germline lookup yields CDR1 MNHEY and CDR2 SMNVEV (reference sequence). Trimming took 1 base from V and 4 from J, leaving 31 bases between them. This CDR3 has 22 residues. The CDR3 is CASSLCGTAVMTATQLNEKLFF. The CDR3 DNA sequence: TGTGCCAGCAGTTTATGTGGGACCGCTGTTATGACTGCCACACAGCTTAATGAAAAACTGTTTTTT.

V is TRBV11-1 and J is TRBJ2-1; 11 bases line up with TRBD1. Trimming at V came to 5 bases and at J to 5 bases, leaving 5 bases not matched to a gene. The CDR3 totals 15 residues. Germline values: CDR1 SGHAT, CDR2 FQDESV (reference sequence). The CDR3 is CASSMGTGGDNEQFF. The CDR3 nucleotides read TGTGCCAGCAGCATGGGGACAGGGGGGGACAATGAGCAGTTCTTC.

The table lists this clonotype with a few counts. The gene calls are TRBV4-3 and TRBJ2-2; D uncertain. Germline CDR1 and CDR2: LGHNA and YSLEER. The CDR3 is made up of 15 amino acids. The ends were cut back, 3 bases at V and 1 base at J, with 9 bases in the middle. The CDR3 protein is CASSQYTRNTGELFF. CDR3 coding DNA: TGCGCCAGCAGCCAGTATACAAGGAACACCGGGGAGCTGTTTTTT.

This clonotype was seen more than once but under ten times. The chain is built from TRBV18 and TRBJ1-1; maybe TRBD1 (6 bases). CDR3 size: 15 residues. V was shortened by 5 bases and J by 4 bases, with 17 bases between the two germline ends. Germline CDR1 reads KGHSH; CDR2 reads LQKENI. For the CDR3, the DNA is TGTGCCAGCTCAGCCGACGGGAGGGGGATCACTGAAGCTTTCTTT. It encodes CASSADGRGITEAFF.

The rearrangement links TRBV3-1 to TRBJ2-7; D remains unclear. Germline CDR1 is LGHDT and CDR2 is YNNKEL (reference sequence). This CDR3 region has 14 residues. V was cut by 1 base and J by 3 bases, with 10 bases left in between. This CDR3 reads CASSQGRIVYEQYF. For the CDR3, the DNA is TGTGCCAGCAGCCAAGGGCGGATTGTCTACGAGCAGTACTTC.

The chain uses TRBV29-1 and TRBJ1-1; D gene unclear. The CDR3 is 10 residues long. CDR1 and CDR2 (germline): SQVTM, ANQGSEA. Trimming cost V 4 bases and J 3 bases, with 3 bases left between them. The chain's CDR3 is CSVVYTEAFF. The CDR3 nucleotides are TGCAGCGTTGTGTACACTGAAGCTTTCTTT.

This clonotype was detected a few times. The CDR3 loop reads CASSLWGGAQFF. The CDR3, as DNA: TGCGCCAGCAGTCTTTGGGGGGGGGCCCAGTTCTTC. The chain links TRBV10-1 to TRBJ2-1, with a tentative D call TRBD2 (7 bases). The germline V gene has CDR1 WNHNN and CDR2 SYGVQD (reference sequence). Deletions cut 5 bases from V and 13 bases from J, with 15 bases between. This CDR3 comprises 12 residues.

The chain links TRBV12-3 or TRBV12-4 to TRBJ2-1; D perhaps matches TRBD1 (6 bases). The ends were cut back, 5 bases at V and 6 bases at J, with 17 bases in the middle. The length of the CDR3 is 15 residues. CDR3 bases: TGTGCCAGCAGTGGGGGCAGGGGTGGTAGCAATGAGCAGTTCTTC. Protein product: CASSGGRGGSNEQFF.

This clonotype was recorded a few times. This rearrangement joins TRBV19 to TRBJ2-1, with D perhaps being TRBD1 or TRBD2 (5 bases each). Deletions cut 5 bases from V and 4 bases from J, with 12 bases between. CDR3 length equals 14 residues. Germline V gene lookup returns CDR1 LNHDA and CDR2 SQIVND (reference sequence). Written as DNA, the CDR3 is TGTGCCAGTAGTGGGACGACAGTATACAATGAGCAGTTCTTC. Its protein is CASSGTTVYNEQFF.

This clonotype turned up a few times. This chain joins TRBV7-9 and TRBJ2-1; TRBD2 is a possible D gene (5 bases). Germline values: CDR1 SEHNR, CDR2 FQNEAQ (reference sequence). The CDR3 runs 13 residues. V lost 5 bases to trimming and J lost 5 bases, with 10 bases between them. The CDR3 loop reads CASSPDYHNEQFF. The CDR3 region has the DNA TGTGCCAGCAGCCCAGACTACCACAATGAGCAGTTCTTC.

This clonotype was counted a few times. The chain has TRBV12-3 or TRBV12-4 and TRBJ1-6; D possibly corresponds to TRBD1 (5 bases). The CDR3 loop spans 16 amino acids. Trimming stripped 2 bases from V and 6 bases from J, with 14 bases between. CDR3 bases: TGTGCCAGCAGTTTAAGTTGGGGGTTCCCTAATTCACCCCTCCACTTT. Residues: CASSLSWGFPNSPLHF.

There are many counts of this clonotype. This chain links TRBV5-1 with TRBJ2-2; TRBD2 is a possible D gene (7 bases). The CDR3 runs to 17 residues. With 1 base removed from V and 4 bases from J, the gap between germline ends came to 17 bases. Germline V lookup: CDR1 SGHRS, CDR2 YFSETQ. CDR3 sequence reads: CASSLSVGGPGTGELFF. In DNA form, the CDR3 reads TGCGCCAGCAGCTTGAGTGTCGGGGGGCCTGGCACCGGGGAGCTGTTTTTT.

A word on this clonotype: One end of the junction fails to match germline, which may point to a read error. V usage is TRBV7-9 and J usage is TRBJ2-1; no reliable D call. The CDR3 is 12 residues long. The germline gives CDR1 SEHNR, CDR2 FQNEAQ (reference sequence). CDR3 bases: TGTTCCAGCAGCTTCATCGGTGGTGAGCAGTTCTTC. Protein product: CSSSFIGGEQFF.

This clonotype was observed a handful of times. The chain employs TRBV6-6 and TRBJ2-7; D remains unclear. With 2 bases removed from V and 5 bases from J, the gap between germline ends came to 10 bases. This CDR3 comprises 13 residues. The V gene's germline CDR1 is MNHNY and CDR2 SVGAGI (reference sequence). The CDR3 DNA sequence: TGTGCCAGCAGTTACAGCCCCATTGACGAGCAGTACTTC. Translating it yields CASSYSPIDEQYF.

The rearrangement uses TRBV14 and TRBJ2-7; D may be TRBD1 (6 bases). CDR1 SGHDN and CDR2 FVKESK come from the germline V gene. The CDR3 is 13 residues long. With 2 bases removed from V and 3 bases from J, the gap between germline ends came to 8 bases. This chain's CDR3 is CASSQRDIYEQYF. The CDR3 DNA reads TGTGCCAGCAGCCAACGGGACATCTACGAGCAGTACTTC.

The CDR3 region has the DNA TGCGCCAGCAGACCACAGGGGGACTACGAGCAGTACTTC. Its protein is CASRPQGDYEQYF. This rearrangement joins TRBV5-1 to TRBJ2-7, with 8 bases lining up with TRBD1. After removal of 5 bases from V and 3 bases from J, the junction contained 4 bases not matched to a gene. Per germline, CDR1 SGHRS and CDR2 YFSETQ. The CDR3 sequence is 13 residues long.

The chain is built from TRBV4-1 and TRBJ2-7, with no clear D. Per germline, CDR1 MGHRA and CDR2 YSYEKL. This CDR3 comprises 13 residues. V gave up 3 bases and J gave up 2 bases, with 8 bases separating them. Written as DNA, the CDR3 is TGCGCCAGCAGCCATTATGGAACCTACGAGCAGTACTTC. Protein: CASSHYGTYEQYF.

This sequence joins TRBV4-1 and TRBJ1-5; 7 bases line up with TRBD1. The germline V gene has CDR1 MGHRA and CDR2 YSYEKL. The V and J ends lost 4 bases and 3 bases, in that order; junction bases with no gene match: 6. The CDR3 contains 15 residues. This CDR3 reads CASSPQDRLNQPQHF. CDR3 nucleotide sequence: TGCGCCAGCAGCCCCCAGGACAGGCTCAATCAGCCCCAGCATTTT.

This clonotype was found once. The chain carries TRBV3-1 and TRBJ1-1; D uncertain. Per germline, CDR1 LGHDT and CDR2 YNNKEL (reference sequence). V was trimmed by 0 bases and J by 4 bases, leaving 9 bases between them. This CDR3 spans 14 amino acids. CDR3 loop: CASSQELLGTEAFF. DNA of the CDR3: TGTGCCAGCAGCCAAGAACTCCTGGGCACTGAAGCTTTCTTT.

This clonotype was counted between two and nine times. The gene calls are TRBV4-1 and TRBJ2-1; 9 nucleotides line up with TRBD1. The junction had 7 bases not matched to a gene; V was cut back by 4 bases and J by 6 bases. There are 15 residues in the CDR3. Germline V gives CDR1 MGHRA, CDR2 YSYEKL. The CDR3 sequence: CASSPAGTGFNEQFF. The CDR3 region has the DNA TGCGCCAGCAGCCCCGCCGGGACAGGGTTCAATGAGCAGTTCTTC.

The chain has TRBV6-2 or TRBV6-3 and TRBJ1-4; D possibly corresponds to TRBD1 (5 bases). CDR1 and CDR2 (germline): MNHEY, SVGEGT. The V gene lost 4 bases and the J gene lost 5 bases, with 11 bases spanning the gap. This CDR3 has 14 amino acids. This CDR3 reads CASSFGDGNEKLFF. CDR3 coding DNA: TGTGCCAGCAGTTTTGGGGACGGAAATGAAAAACTGTTTTTT.

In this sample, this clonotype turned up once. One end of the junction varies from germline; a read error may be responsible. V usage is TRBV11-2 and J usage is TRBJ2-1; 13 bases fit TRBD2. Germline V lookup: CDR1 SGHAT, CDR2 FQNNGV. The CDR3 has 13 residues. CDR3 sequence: CASSSGTSGARLF. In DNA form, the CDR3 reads TGTGCCAGCAGCTCTGGGACTAGCGGGGCCCGGCTCTTC.